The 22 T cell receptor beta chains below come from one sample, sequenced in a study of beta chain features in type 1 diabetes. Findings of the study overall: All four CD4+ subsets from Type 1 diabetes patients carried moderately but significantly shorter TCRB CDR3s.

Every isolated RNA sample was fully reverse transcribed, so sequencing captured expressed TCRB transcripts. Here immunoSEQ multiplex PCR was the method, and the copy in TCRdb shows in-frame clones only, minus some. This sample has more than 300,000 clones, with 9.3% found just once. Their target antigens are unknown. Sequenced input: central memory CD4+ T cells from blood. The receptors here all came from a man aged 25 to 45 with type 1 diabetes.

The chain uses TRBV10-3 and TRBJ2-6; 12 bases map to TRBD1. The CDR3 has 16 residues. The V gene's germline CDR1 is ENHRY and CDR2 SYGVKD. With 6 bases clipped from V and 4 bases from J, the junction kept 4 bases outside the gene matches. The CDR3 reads CAISRDRGQGANVLTF. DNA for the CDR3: TGTGCCATCAGCCGGGACAGGGGGCAAGGGGCCAACGTCCTGACTTTC.

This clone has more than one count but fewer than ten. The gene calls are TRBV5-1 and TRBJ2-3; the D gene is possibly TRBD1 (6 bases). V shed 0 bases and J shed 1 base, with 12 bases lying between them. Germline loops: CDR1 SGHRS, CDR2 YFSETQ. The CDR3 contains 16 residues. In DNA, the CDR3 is TGCGCCAGCAGCTTGGCCGCACAGGGCCGCACAGATACGCAGTATTTT. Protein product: CASSLAAQGRTDTQYF.

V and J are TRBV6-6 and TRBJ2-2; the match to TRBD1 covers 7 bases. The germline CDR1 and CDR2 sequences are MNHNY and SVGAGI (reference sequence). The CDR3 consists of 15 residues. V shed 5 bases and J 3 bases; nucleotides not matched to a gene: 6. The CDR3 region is CASSDDRAHTGELFF. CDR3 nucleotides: TGTGCCAGCAGTGACGACAGGGCCCACACCGGGGAGCTGTTTTTT.

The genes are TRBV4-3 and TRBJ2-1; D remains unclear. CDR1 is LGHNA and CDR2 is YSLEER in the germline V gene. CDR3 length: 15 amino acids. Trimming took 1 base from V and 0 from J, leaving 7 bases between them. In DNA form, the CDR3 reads TGCGCCAGCAGCCAAGGGGTAAGCTCCTACAATGAGCAGTTCTTC. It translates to CASSQGVSSYNEQFF.

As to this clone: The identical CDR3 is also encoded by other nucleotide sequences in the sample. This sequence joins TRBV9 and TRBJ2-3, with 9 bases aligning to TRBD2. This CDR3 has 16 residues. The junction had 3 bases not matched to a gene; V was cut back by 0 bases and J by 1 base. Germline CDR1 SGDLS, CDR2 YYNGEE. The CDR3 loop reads CASSVDSSGGTDTQYF. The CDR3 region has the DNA TGTGCCAGCAGCGTAGACTCTAGCGGGGGCACAGATACGCAGTATTTT.

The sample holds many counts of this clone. For the CDR3, the DNA is TGTGCCAGCACTGGGACAGTTAACACCGGGGAGCTGTTTTTT. Its translation: CASTGTVNTGELFF. The chain recombines TRBV28 with TRBJ2-2; 7 bases map to TRBD1. The CDR3 consists of 14 residues. In germline, CDR1 is MDHEN, CDR2 SYDVKM. With 7 bases clipped from V and 2 bases from J, the junction kept 4 bases outside the gene matches.

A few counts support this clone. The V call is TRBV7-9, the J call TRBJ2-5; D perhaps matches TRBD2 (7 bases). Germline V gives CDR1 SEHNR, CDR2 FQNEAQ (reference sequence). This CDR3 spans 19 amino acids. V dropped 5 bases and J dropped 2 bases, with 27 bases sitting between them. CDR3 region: CASSPSGAGRVGEQETQYF. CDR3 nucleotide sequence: TGTGCCAGCAGCCCATCAGGGGCGGGGAGGGTAGGAGAGCAAGAGACCCAGTACTTC.

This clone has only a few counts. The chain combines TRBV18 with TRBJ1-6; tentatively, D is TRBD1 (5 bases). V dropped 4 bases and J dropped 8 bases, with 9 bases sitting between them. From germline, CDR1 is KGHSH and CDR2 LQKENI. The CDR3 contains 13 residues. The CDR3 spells CASSRDGDSPLHF. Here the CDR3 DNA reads TGTGCCAGCTCACGGGACGGGGATTCACCCCTCCACTTT. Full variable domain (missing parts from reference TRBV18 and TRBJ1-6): NAGVMQNPRHLVRRRGQEARLRCSPMKGHSHVYWYRQLPEEGLKFMVYLQKENIIDESGMPKERFSAEFPKEGPSILRIQQVVRGDSAAYFCASSRDGDSPLHFGNGTRLTVT.

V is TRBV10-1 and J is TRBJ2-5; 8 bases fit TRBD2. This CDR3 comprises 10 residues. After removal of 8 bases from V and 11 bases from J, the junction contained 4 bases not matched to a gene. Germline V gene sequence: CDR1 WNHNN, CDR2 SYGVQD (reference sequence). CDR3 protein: CASSGGEQYF. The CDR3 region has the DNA TGCGCCAGCTCCGGGGGGGAGCAGTACTTC.

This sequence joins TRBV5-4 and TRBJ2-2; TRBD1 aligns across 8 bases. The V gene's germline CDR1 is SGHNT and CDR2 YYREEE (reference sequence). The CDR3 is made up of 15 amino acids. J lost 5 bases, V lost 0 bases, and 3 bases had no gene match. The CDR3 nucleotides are TGTGCCAGCAGCTTGGCCCGGACAGGGACCGGGGAGCTGTTTTTT. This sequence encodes CASSLARTGTGELFF.

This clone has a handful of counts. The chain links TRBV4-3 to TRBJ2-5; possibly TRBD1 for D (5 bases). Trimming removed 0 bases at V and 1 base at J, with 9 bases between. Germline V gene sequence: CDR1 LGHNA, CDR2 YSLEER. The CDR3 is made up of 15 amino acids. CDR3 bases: TGCGCCAGCAGCCAAGATGGCAGGGCCCAAGAGACCCAGTACTTC. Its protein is CASSQDGRAQETQYF.

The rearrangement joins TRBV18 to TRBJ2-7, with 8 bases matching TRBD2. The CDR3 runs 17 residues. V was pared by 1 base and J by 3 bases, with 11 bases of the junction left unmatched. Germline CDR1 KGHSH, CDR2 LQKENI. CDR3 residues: CASSPRSSGGLDYEQYF. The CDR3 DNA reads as TGTGCCAGCTCACCACGGTCCAGCGGGGGTTTGGACTACGAGCAGTACTTC.

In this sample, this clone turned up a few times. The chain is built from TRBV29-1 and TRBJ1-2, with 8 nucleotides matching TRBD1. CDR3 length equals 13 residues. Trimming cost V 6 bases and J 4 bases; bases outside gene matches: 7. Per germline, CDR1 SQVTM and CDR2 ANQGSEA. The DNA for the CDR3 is TGCAGCGTCGGGGACAGGTCATTCTATGGCTACACCTTC. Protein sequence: CSVGDRSFYGYTF.

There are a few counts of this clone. CDR3 bases: TGCAGCGTTGAGGGATCCAGGAGCAGATCGAACACTGAAGCTTTCTTT. Its protein product is CSVEGSRSRSNTEAFF. V is TRBV29-1 and J is TRBJ1-1, with D uncertain. Germline CDR1 reads SQVTM; CDR2 reads ANQGSEA. The CDR3 consists of 16 residues. V gave up 3 bases and J gave up 1 base, with 18 bases separating them.

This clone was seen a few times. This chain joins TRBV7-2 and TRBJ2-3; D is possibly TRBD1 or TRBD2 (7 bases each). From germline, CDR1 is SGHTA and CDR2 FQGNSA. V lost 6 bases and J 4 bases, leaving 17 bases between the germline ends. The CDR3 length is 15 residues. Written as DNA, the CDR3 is TGTGCCAGCAGAAGAGGGAGGGGGCAGTCAGATACGCAGTATTTT. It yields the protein CASRRGRGQSDTQYF.

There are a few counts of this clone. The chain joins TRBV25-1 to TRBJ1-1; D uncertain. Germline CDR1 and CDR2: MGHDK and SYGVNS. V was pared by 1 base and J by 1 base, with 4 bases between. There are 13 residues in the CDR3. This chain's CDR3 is CASSESWNTEAFF. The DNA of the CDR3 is TGTGCCAGCAGTGAATCATGGAACACTGAAGCTTTCTTT.

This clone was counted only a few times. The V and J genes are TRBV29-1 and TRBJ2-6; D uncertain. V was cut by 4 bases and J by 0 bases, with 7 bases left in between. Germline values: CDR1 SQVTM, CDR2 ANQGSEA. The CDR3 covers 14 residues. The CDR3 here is CSVGLGSGANVLTF. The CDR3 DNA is TGCAGCGTTGGTCTAGGCTCTGGGGCCAACGTCCTGACTTTC.

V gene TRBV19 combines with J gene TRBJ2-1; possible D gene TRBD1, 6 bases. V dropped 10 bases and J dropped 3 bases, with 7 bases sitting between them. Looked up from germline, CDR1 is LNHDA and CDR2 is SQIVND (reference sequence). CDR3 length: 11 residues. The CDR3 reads CATTGYNEQFF. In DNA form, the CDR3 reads TGTGCCACGACAGGCTACAATGAGCAGTTCTTC.

The CDR3 DNA reads as TGTGCCAGCAGCCGCATAAAAGAGACCCAGTACTTC. Its translation: CASSRIKETQYF. The chain combines TRBV11-2 with TRBJ2-5; unclear D gene. V was shortened by 5 bases and J by 3 bases, with 7 bases between the two germline ends. Germline assignment: CDR1 SGHAT and CDR2 FQNNGV. The CDR3 consists of 12 residues.

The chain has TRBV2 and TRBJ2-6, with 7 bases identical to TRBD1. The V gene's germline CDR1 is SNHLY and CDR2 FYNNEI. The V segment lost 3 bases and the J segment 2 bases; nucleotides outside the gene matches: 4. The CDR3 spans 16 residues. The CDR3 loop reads CASSEGQTAGANVLTF. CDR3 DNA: TGTGCCAGCAGTGAGGGACAGACTGCTGGGGCCAACGTCCTGACTTTC.

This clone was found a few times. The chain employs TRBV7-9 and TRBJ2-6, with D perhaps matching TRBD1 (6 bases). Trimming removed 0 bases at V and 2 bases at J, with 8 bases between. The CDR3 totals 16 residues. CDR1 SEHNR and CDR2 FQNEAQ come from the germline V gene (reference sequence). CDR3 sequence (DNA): TGTGCCAGCAGCTTAGCGGGGGCGGCTGGGGCCAACGTCCTGACTTTC. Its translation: CASSLAGAAGANVLTF.

Here the CDR3 DNA reads TGTGCCACCAGTAGGGGAGCCAAAAACATTCAGTACTTC. Translating it yields CATSRGAKNIQYF. The chain carries TRBV15 and TRBJ2-4; a weak D match, TRBD1 (5 bases). The length of the CDR3 is 13 residues. Germline V gives CDR1 LNHNV, CDR2 YYDKDF (reference sequence). Trimming cost V 6 bases and J 0 bases, with 6 bases left between them. The complete variable domain, with remaining parts taken from reference TRBV15 and TRBJ2-4, reads DAMVIQNPRYQVTQFGKPVTLSCSQTLNHNVMYWYQQKSSQAPKLLFHYYDKDFNNEADTPDNFQSRRPNTSFCFLDIRSPGLGDTAMYLCATSRGAKNIQYFGAGTRLSVL.